This T cell receptor (beta chain) was retrieved from a study of blood T cell repertoires in COVID-19. In the study overall: Samples taken during acute and convalescent COVID-19 were collected in the United States, Italy and Spain. In each case, the material was cDNA or gDNA derived from T cells, B-cell-depleted T cells, or PBMCs.

As handled by the study authors: The assay estimated nucleated cells by amplifying reference gene primers. Clones were read by immunoSEQ multiplex PCR, and TCRdb kept only the in-frame ones, dropping some. V, J and clone size are taken as reported in that table, and D and trimming were inferred from the DNA itself. The sample has 120,000 to 150,000 clones; about 80% are singletons. Germline CDR1 is MNHEY and CDR2 is SVGAGI. The CDR3 extends over 16 amino acids. Trimming at V came to 0 bases and at J to 3 bases, leaving 6 bases not matched to a gene. The specimen was peripheral blood. The rearrangement uses TRBV6-5 and TRBJ2-3, with TRBD1 matching over 7 bases. The sequence came from a man aged 50-60 years with acute or convalescent COVID-19. The DNA of the CDR3 is TGTGCCAGCAGTTACTCGGGGACAGTGATTACAGATACGCAGTATTTT. Its protein is CASSYSGTVITDTQYF.